The 16 T cell receptor beta chains below were found in one sample sequenced in a study of blood T cells in healthy people across ages. Sample-barcoded 5' priming and a J-beta primer mix drove a second PCR of about 6 to 12 cycles. TCRdb processed the 5' RACE reads anew with MiXCR; each CDR3 protein has one entry. The sample contains 730,000 or so distinct CDR3 sequences, roughly 41% of which appear only once. The sequencing input was blood. The origin of the receptors is a man older than 75 in good health.

The V and J genes are TRBV5-1 and TRBJ2-7; D is unresolved. Looked up from germline, CDR1 is SGHRS and CDR2 is YFSETQ. This CDR3 is 14 amino acids long. Trimming stripped 4 bases from V and 2 bases from J, with 13 bases between. The CDR3 protein is CASSVNTAPYEQYF. CDR3 sequence (DNA): TGCGCCAGCAGCGTAAACACCGCCCCCTACGAGCAGTACTTC.

J is TRBJ2-6 and V is TRBV10-2, with D possibly matching TRBD1 (6 bases). Trimming removed 8 bases from V and 0 bases from J, with 11 bases in between. The CDR3 runs 15 residues. CDR1 and CDR2 (germline): WSHSY, SAAADI. Here the CDR3 reads CASRDTSSGANVLTF. CDR3 bases: TGCGCCAGCCGGGACACAAGCTCTGGGGCCAACGTCCTGACTTTC.

About this clonotype: It may be a read error: a sequence one base away is much more abundant. J is TRBJ2-7 and V is TRBV7-2; the D gene is possibly TRBD1 (7 bases). Between the trimmed V and J ends, which lost 4 bases and 5 bases, there was a span of 18 bases. The CDR3 is made up of 15 amino acids. Germline lookup yields CDR1 SGHTA and CDR2 FQGNSA. CDR3 sequence reads: CASSWKAGGLDEQYF. CDR3 DNA sequence: TGTGCCAGCAGCTGGAAGGCAGGGGGGTTAGACGAGCAGTACTTC. Based on the CDR3 plus reference TRBV7-2 and TRBJ2-7, the full variable domain is GAGVSQSPSNKVTEKGKDVELRCDPISGHTALYWYRQSLGQGLEFLIYFQGNSAPDKSGLPSDRFSAERTGGSVSTLTIQRTQQEDSAVYLCASSWKAGGLDEQYFGPGTRLTVT.

The rearrangement joins TRBV20-1 to TRBJ2-7, with TRBD1 matching 7 bases. V shed 6 bases, J shed 1 base, and the junction held 9 bases outside the gene matches. The CDR3 is 14 amino acids. Germline assignment: CDR1 DFQATT and CDR2 SNEGSKA (reference sequence). DNA of the CDR3: TGCAGTGCACCAGACAGGGAAGGGTCCTACGAGCAGTACTTC. Translated, it gives CSAPDREGSYEQYF.

This clonotype was detected a few times. V gene TRBV7-2 combines with J gene TRBJ2-3; D not certain. This CDR3 is 15 amino acids long. CDR1 is SGHTA and CDR2 is FQGNSA in the germline V gene. The ends were cut back, 5 bases at V and 4 bases at J, with 16 bases in the middle. The CDR3 reads CASSRTDVGADTQYF. As DNA, the CDR3 is TGTGCCAGCAGCCGTACCGACGTAGGCGCAGATACGCAGTATTTT. Drawing the rest from reference TRBV7-2 and TRBJ2-3, the complete variable domain is GAGVSQSPSNKVTEKGKDVELRCDPISGHTALYWYRQSLGQGLEFLIYFQGNSAPDKSGLPSDRFSAERTGGSVSTLTIQRTQQEDSAVYLCASSRTDVGADTQYFGPGTRLTVL.

The V call is TRBV3-1, the J call TRBJ2-7; 8 positions agree with TRBD1. V lost 4 bases and J lost 0; bases outside the gene matches: 8. The germline V gene encodes CDR1 LGHDT and CDR2 YNNKEL (reference sequence). This CDR3 spans 16 amino acids. CDR3 DNA sequence: TGTGCCAGCAGCCGGAATCCGGGACAGGTCTCCTACGAGCAGTACTTC. As protein: CASSRNPGQVSYEQYF.

Only one count was recorded for this clonotype. This rearrangement joins TRBV27 to TRBJ2-7, with D uncertain. CDR1 MNHEY and CDR2 SMNVEV come from the germline V gene (reference sequence). V gave up 6 bases and J gave up 8 bases, with 23 bases separating them. The CDR3 consists of 15 residues. As DNA, the CDR3 is TGTGCCAGCAGATTAAGGCAAACGGCCGGTTTCAAGCAGTACTTC. Its translation is CASRLRQTAGFKQYF.

This clonotype was recorded only once. Since a much larger clone is just one base distant, this may be a read error. This chain uses TRBV27 with TRBJ2-5, with 8 positions matching TRBD2. V lost 5 bases to trimming and J lost 11 bases; unmatched junction nucleotides: 10. The CDR3 has 13 residues. Per germline, CDR1 MNHEY and CDR2 SMNVEV (reference sequence). CDR3 DNA sequence: TGTGCCAGCAGTGCGACTAGCGCCGGTGAGCAGTACTTC. This sequence encodes CASSATSAGEQYF.

This clonotype was detected only a few times. CDR3 residues: CSARDRLAGGQETQYF. The CDR3, as DNA: TGCAGTGCTAGAGATCGACTAGCGGGGGGCCAAGAGACCCAGTACTTC. V is TRBV20-1 and J is TRBJ2-5; 13 bases fit TRBD2. Germline V gives CDR1 DFQATT, CDR2 SNEGSKA (reference sequence). This CDR3 spans 16 amino acids. Germline trimming cut 0 bases from V and 1 base from J; bases unmatched to any gene: 2.

The rearrangement links TRBV20-1 to TRBJ2-7, with D possibly being TRBD1 or TRBD2 (5 bases each). CDR1 and CDR2 from the germline V gene are DFQATT and SNEGSKA (reference sequence). The V end was cut by 6 bases, the J end by 7 bases, with 16 bases between. The CDR3 covers 12 residues. This CDR3 is CSATGAPGEQYF. The CDR3 DNA sequence: TGCAGTGCGACCGGGGCTCCGGGGGAGCAGTACTTC.

This clonotype was detected a few times. The chain joins TRBV7-9 to TRBJ2-4; D is tentatively TRBD1 or TRBD2 (5 bases each). From germline, CDR1 is SEHNR and CDR2 FQNEAQ (reference sequence). V was trimmed by 5 bases and J by 1 base, leaving 18 bases between them. The CDR3 has 17 amino acids. CDR3: CASSPQPGAEAKNIQYF. DNA of the CDR3: TGTGCCAGCAGCCCCCAGCCCGGGGCGGAGGCCAAAAACATTCAGTACTTC.

The chain is built from TRBV5-1 and TRBJ2-1; 10 bases match TRBD1. The DNA end lines up better with TRBJ2-7; the J call may be wrong. CDR3 length: 15 amino acids. Looked up from germline, CDR1 is SGHRS and CDR2 is YFSETQ. The CDR3 protein is CASGPTGTGANEQYF. The CDR3 DNA is TGCGCCAGCGGTCCGACCGGGACAGGGGCAAATGAGCAGTACTTC.

This clonotype was counted once. The chain uses TRBV4-2 and TRBJ2-3; 8 nucleotides match TRBD2. The V gene's germline CDR1 is LGHNA and CDR2 YNFKEQ. The V and J ends lost 0 bases and 2 bases, in that order; junction bases with no gene match: 4. CDR3 length: 16 amino acids. In nucleotides, the CDR3 is TGTGCCAGCAGCCAAGAGGGGACTAGTACCACAGATACGCAGTATTTT. Amino acids: CASSQEGTSTTDTQYF.

This clonotype was found many times. The chain couples TRBV29-1 to TRBJ2-5; the D is unclear. The CDR3 spans 11 residues. Germline values: CDR1 SQVTM, CDR2 ANQGSEA. CDR3 amino acids: CTFRLQETQYF. Written as DNA, the CDR3 is TGCACCTTCAGACTTCAAGAGACCCAGTACTTC.

The J gene is TRBJ2-5, the V gene TRBV7-9, with no clear D. The CDR3 is 15 amino acids. The germline V gene has CDR1 SEHNR and CDR2 FQNEAQ (reference sequence). The ends were cut back, 5 bases at V and 11 bases at J, with 24 bases in the middle. CDR3 coding DNA: TGTGCCAGCAGCCTAGAGGATTCCCACCTGGGTGAGCAGTACTTC. Protein product: CASSLEDSHLGEQYF.

The V and J genes are TRBV6-5 and TRBJ2-1; TRBD2 is a possible D gene (6 bases). Germline CDR1 reads MNHEY; CDR2 reads SVGAGI. Trimming stripped 7 bases from V and 6 bases from J, with 16 bases between. The CDR3 extends over 14 amino acids. This CDR3 is CASIALGGVNEQFF. As DNA, the CDR3 is TGTGCCAGCATAGCCTTGGGGGGAGTCAATGAGCAGTTCTTC.